A single sample gave rise to the 28 T cell receptor delta chains below, sequenced in a study of Vδ1+ human thymocytes. Study-level findings and limits: Thymic TRG and TRD repertoires appeared highly polyclonal.

Their antigen targets remain unknown. RNA was extracted from the cells and then reverse transcribed. Pooled V-gene forward primers with one constant-region reverse primer generated the CDR3 amplicons by multiplex PCR. TCRdb re-processed the multiplex PCR reads via CATT. This table holds some 73,000 delta-chain clones, around 35% found once. Input material: Vdelta1+ gamma-delta thymocytes from the thymus. As to subset: FACS-sorted CD3+ TCRalphabeta- TCRVdelta1+ TCRVdelta2- thymocytes. These receptors all come from a boy under two years old who had congenital heart surgery.

This clone was seen once. The junction departs from the called germline gene at one end, perhaps through a read error. The chain has TRDV1 and TRDJ1; 7 nucleotides align to TRDD3. Germline CDR1 is TSWWSYY and CDR2 is QGS. CDR3 size: 19 residues. The CDR3 bases are TGTGCTCTTGAGGAATTCCTGTCGTCTGGGGATAGACATACCGATAAACTCATCTTT. Translated: CALEEFLSSGDRHTDKLIF.

This clone has a handful of counts. V and J are TRDV1 and TRDJ1, with D perhaps TRDD3 (5 bases). Germline V gene lookup returns CDR1 TSWWSYY and CDR2 QGS. The V end was cut by 3 bases, the J end by 3 bases, with 17 bases between. The CDR3 runs 16 residues. The DNA of the CDR3 is TGTGCTCTTGGGGAGAATACTAGGAGATACTCCGATAAACTCATCTTT. It yields the protein CALGENTRRYSDKLIF.

This clone showed up just a few times. The chain carries TRDV1 and TRDJ1, with D maybe TRDD3 (5 bases). CDR1 is TSWWSYY, CDR2 QGS, per germline. CDR3 size: 14 residues. The V and J ends lost 1 base and 8 bases respectively, with 14 bases between them. In DNA, the CDR3 is TGTGCTCTTGGGGAACCACGGAGGGATCGGAAACTCATCTTT. Protein: CALGEPRRDRKLIF.

J is TRDJ1 and V is TRDV1; 13 bases align to TRDD3. CDR1 is TSWWSYY, CDR2 QGS, per germline. CDR3 length: 22 residues. Unmatched junction bases numbered 25, after V lost 5 bases and J lost 4 bases. DNA for the CDR3: TGTGCTCTTGGGTTAGAGCTTCCTACCCTACTGGGGGATACGCCCGATATCGATAAACTCATCTTT. This translates into CALGLELPTLLGDTPDIDKLIF.

A few counts support this clone. The chain has TRDV1 and TRDJ1; TRDD3 matches 10 bases. The J segment lost 0 bases and the V segment lost 0 bases, leaving 40 bases of the junction unmatched. This CDR3 is built from 29 residues. The germline CDR1 and CDR2 sequences are TSWWSYY and QGS. This CDR3 reads CALGELGRGGFYGAPKTGGSSIYTDKLIF. CDR3 in DNA: TGTGCTCTTGGGGAACTAGGGCGGGGAGGCTTCTATGGGGCCCCGAAGACTGGGGGATCCTCGATATACACCGATAAACTCATCTTT.

The rearrangement links TRDV1 to TRDJ2; D call uncertain. This CDR3 region has 22 residues. Germline values: CDR1 TSWWSYY, CDR2 QGS. Trimming shortened V by 0 bases and J by 0 bases, and 26 bases separated the two germline ends. Here the CDR3 DNA reads TGTGCTCTTGGGGAACTATCGGGCATTCCGATAGGAAGGACCCCTTTGACAGCACAACTCTTCTTT. As protein: CALGELSGIPIGRTPLTAQLFF.

Remarks on this clone: The identical CDR3 is also encoded by other nucleotide sequences in the sample. This chain uses TRDV1 with TRDJ2; TRDD3 aligns across 11 bases. The ends lost 4 bases at V and 0 bases at J; junction bases unmatched: 16. In germline, CDR1 is TSWWSYY, CDR2 QGS. This CDR3 has 21 amino acids. CDR3 nucleotides: TGTGCTCTTGGGGGGTCCTATGGAGGACCTGGGGGATACTCTTTGACAGCACAACTCTTCTTT. This translates into CALGGSYGGPGGYSLTAQLFF.

The gene calls are TRDV1 and TRDJ1; TRDD3 aligns across 12 bases. This CDR3 comprises 27 residues. Per germline, CDR1 TSWWSYY and CDR2 QGS. V lost 0 bases to trimming and J lost 1 base; unmatched junction nucleotides: 33. The CDR3 loop is CALGELGGVPTWVSRLGDTDPTDKLIF. DNA of the CDR3: TGTGCTCTTGGGGAACTAGGGGGGGTTCCTACGTGGGTTAGTAGGCTGGGGGATACGGATCCCACCGATAAACTCATCTTT.

The chain is built from TRDV1 and TRDJ1, with 7 nucleotides matching TRDD3. CDR3 length: 21 residues. Germline CDR1 is TSWWSYY and CDR2 is QGS. V lost 0 bases, J lost 2 bases, and 21 bases stayed unmatched. The CDR3 DNA sequence: TGTGCTCTTGGGGAACTGTCGTTTTCACGGTGGGCTGGGGATAGAACCGATAAACTCATCTTT. It codes for CALGELSFSRWAGDRTDKLIF.

J is TRDJ1 and V is TRDV1; TRDD3 matches at 8 bases. In germline, CDR1 is TSWWSYY, CDR2 QGS. The CDR3 length is 19 residues. V trimming: 0 bases; J trimming: 0 bases; junction bases outside the gene matches: 12. CDR3 sequence reads: CALGELPPTWGIYTDKLIF. The CDR3 DNA sequence: TGTGCTCTTGGGGAACTTCCTCCAACTTGGGGGATCTACACCGATAAACTCATCTTT.

Only a few counts were recorded for this clone. The rearrangement uses TRDV1 and TRDJ1; 11 positions agree with TRDD3. The CDR3 has 17 residues. V lost 5 bases to trimming and J lost 8 bases; unmatched junction nucleotides: 16. The germline CDR1 and CDR2 sequences are TSWWSYY and QGS. The CDR3 loop is CALGSLSSVYWGIKLIF. The CDR3 bases are TGTGCTCTTGGGTCCCTCTCTTCGGTGTACTGGGGGATAAAACTCATCTTT.

For this clone: An end of the junction differs from the germline gene, which may be a read error. The chain combines TRDV1 with TRDJ1, with TRDD3 matching over 13 bases. This CDR3 has 25 amino acids. Germline V gene data show CDR1 as TSWWSYY and CDR2 as QGS. The CDR3 sequence is CALGEGFPRILLGDTRRYFLDKLIF. The CDR3 DNA follows: TGTGCTCTTGGGGAGGGGTTTCCCCGGATCCTACTGGGGGATACGCGTCGTTACTTCCTCGATAAACTCATATTT.

This clone was recorded a few times. V usage is TRDV2 and J usage is TRDJ1; D is undetermined. Germline CDR1 and CDR2: GEAIGNYY and EKD. Trimming pared 0 bases from V and 14 bases from J, leaving 12 bases between. This CDR3 is built from 11 residues. The CDR3 DNA follows: TGTGCCTGTGACACCGGACCGGGAGGTATCTTT. It codes for CACDTGPGGIF.

This sequence joins TRDV1 and TRDJ1; 8 positions agree with TRDD3. The CDR3 contains 20 residues. V lost 5 bases and J lost 3; bases outside the gene matches: 23. Germline V gene sequence: CDR1 TSWWSYY, CDR2 QGS. In DNA form, the CDR3 reads TGTGCTCTTGGGAGCCCTTTGGACGGGTGGGGGATGTTTTGGCCCGATAAACTCATCTTT. It translates to CALGSPLDGWGMFWPDKLIF.

To note about this clone: Mismatch with germline at one junction end may stem from a read error. The V gene is TRDV2, the J gene TRDJ1, with D hard to call. CDR1 and CDR2 (germline): GEAIGNYY, EKD. The CDR3 totals 15 residues. The CDR3 DNA reads TGTGCCTGTGACACGCAACCGATGTACACCGATAAACCCATCTTT. It translates to CACDTQPMYTDKPIF.

This clone has a handful of counts. V usage is TRDV1 and J usage is TRDJ1; D is possibly TRDD2 (6 bases). The V end was cut by 5 bases, the J end by 3 bases, with 19 bases between. Germline V gives CDR1 TSWWSYY, CDR2 QGS. CDR3 length: 16 amino acids. In DNA, the CDR3 is TGTGCTCTTGGGATCTTCCTTGAGGGATTCGCCGATAAACTCATCTTT. Translating it yields CALGIFLEGFADKLIF.

The chain joins TRDV1 to TRDJ1; a possible D gene is TRDD2 (6 bases). The CDR3 has 20 amino acids. Germline V gives CDR1 TSWWSYY, CDR2 QGS. V was trimmed by 5 bases and J by 6 bases, leaving 34 bases between them. CDR3 in amino acids: CALGNPFVVQHFLGVYKLIF. The CDR3 DNA reads as TGTGCTCTTGGGAACCCTTTCGTCGTCCAACACTTCCTTGGAGTGTATAAACTCATCTTT.

The chain joins TRDV1 to TRDJ1; a possible D gene is TRDD2 (5 bases). The CDR3 has 17 residues. CDR1 and CDR2 (germline): TSWWSYY, QGS. V lost 0 bases, J lost 0 bases, and 14 bases lay in between. As DNA, the CDR3 is TGTGCTCTTGGGGAACTACCCTTCGGGACCGACACCGATAAACTCATCTTT. Translating it yields CALGELPFGTDTDKLIF.

Comments on this clone: Germline is not matched at one junction end, which may reflect a read error. V gene TRDV1 combines with J gene TRDJ1; D is ambiguous. This CDR3 contains 18 residues. The germline CDR1 and CDR2 sequences are TSWWSYY and QGS. The CDR3 bases are TGTGCTCTTGGACCATGGTGTTCCCCGCCACCGTACACCGATAACCTCATCTTT. This translates into CALGPWCSPPPYTDNLIF.

This chain connects TRDV1 to TRDJ1; 7 bases map to TRDD3. The CDR3 is 23 amino acids. Germline assignment: CDR1 TSWWSYY and CDR2 QGS. J was trimmed by 0 bases and V by 1 base; bases with no gene match: 26. The CDR3 region is CALGERVADWKGYWGPHTDKLIF. The CDR3 region has the DNA TGTGCTCTTGGGGAACGGGTGGCTGACTGGAAGGGATACTGGGGACCCCACACCGATAAACTCATCTTT.

J is TRDJ1 and V is TRDV1; 8 bases align to TRDD2. From germline, CDR1 is TSWWSYY and CDR2 QGS. Germline trimming cut 2 bases from V and 0 bases from J; bases unmatched to any gene: 14. CDR3 length equals 19 residues. This chain's CDR3 is CALGEAFLSITPYTDKLIF. CDR3 bases: TGTGCTCTTGGGGAAGCCTTCCTATCGATAACTCCGTACACCGATAAACTCATCTTT.

This clone was recorded a few times. This chain uses TRDV1 with TRDJ1; the match to TRDD3 covers 11 bases. With 0 bases clipped from V and 1 base from J, the junction kept 13 bases outside the gene matches. Germline CDR1 TSWWSYY, CDR2 QGS. The CDR3 totals 20 residues. The CDR3 protein is CALGELRGHDWGISTDKLIF. In nucleotides, the CDR3 is TGTGCTCTTGGGGAACTGAGGGGTCACGACTGGGGGATATCCACCGATAAACTCATCTTT.

The chain couples TRDV1 to TRDJ1; 8 nucleotides line up with TRDD3. The CDR3 runs to 19 residues. J gave up 0 bases and V 0 bases, and 12 bases lay outside the gene matches. Per germline, CDR1 TSWWSYY and CDR2 QGS. CDR3 bases: TGTGCTCTTGGGGAACTATGCCCCGCTGGGGGAGTTAACACCGATAAACTCATCTTT. Translation: CALGELCPAGGVNTDKLIF.

J is TRDJ1 and V is TRDV1; the match to TRDD3 covers 11 bases. Germline CDR1 reads TSWWSYY; CDR2 reads QGS. Trimming took 5 bases from V and 0 from J; bases not matched to a gene: 20. The length of the CDR3 is 21 residues. CDR3 bases: TGTGCTCTTGGGCTATCCTTCCTACGGGGCTGGGGGATACTCCACACCGATAAACTCATCTTT. This gives the protein CALGLSFLRGWGILHTDKLIF.

As to this clone: The sample contains more than one DNA sequence encoding this CDR3. The rearrangement joins TRDV2 to TRDJ1, with TRDD3 matching over 10 bases. The CDR3 has 19 amino acids. Trimming cost V 0 bases and J 2 bases; bases outside gene matches: 14. Germline CDR1 and CDR2: GEAIGNYY and EKD. The CDR3 loop reads CACDTTPYVPLGDTDKLIF. In DNA, the CDR3 is TGTGCCTGTGACACCACGCCCTACGTACCACTGGGGGATACCGATAAACTCATCTTT.

In the case of this clone: Other DNA sequences of this sample code for an identical CDR3. The chain is built from TRDV1 and TRDJ1; TRDD3 agrees at 8 bases. J was trimmed by 0 bases and V by 3 bases; bases with no gene match: 21. The V gene's germline CDR1 is TSWWSYY and CDR2 QGS. The CDR3 has 21 residues. CDR3 nucleotides: TGTGCTCTTGGGGAGAGAATCGTCTGGTCTGGGGGAACGAAGTACACCGATAAACTCATCTTT. It specifies CALGERIVWSGGTKYTDKLIF.

The chain combines TRDV2 with TRDJ1; TRDD3 matches at 7 bases. Trimming at V came to 0 bases and at J to 7 bases, leaving 16 bases not matched to a gene. Per the germline V gene, CDR1 is GEAIGNYY and CDR2 is EKD. This CDR3 region has 17 residues. CDR3 residues: CACDTVGDRKDSLKLIF. The CDR3 region has the DNA TGTGCCTGTGACACCGTCGGGGATAGAAAGGATTCCCTTAAACTCATCTTT.

There are a few counts of this clone. V gene TRDV1 combines with J gene TRDJ1, with a tentative D call TRDD2 (9 bases). Germline lookup yields CDR1 TSWWSYY and CDR2 QGS. Trimming stripped 0 bases from V and 6 bases from J, with 38 bases between. CDR3 length: 23 residues. The CDR3 protein is CALGELWGILPTNWGPRPYKLIF. In DNA form, the CDR3 reads TGTGCTCTTGGGGAACTATGGGGGATCCTTCCTACCAACTGGGGACCTAGGCCCTATAAACTCATCTTT.